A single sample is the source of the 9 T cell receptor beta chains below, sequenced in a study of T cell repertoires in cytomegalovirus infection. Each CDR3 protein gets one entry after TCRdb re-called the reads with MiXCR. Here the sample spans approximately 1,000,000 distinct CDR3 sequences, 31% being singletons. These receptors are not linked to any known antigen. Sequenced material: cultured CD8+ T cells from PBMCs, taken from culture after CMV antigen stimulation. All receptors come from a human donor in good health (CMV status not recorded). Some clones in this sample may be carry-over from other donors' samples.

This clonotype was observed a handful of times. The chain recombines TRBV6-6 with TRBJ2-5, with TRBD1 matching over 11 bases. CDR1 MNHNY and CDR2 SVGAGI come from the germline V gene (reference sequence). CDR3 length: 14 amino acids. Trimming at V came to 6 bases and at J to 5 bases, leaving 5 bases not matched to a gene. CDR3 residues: CASRGQGGRETQYF. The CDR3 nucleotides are TGTGCCAGCAGGGGACAGGGGGGTAGGGAGACCCAGTACTTC.

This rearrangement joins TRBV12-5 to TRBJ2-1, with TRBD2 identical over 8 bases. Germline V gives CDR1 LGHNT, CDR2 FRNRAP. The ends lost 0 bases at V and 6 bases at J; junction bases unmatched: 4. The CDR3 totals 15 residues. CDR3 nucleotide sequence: TGTGCTAGTGGTTTGGTCTTAGGACTAGCCAATGAGCAGTTCTTC. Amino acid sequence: CASGLVLGLANEQFF.

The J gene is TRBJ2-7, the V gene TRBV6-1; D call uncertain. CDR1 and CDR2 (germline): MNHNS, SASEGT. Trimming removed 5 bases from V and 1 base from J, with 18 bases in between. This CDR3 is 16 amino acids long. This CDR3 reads CASSPRKAPVSYEQYF. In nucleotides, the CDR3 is TGTGCCAGCAGTCCGCGGAAGGCTCCAGTATCCTACGAGCAGTACTTC.

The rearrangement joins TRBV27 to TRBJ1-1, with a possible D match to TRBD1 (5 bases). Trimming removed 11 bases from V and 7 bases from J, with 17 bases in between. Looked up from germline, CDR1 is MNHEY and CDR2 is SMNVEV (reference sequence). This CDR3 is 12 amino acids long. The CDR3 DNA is TGTGCCCGGATTGATAGGGGAAATGAAGCTTTCTTT. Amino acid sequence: CARIDRGNEAFF.

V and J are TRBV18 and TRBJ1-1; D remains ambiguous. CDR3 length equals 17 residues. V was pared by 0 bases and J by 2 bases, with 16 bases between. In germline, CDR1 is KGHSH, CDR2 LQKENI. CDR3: CASSPPGPLRRNTEAFF. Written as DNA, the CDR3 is TGTGCCAGCTCACCACCAGGGCCCTTAAGACGAAACACTGAAGCTTTCTTT.

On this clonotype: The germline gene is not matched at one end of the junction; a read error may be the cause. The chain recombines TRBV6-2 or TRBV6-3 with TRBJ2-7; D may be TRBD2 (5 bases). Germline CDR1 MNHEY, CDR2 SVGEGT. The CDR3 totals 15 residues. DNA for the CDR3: TGTGCCAGCAGTGACTCTGGGGTCGGGGTACGTGAGCAGTACTTC. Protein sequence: CASSDSGVGVREQYF.

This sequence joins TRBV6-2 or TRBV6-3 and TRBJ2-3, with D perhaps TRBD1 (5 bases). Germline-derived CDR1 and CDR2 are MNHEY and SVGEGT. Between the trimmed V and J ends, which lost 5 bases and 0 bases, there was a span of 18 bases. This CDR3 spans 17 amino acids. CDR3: CASSPLQAPWSTDTQYF. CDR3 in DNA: TGTGCCAGCAGTCCATTACAGGCCCCGTGGAGCACAGATACGCAGTATTTT.

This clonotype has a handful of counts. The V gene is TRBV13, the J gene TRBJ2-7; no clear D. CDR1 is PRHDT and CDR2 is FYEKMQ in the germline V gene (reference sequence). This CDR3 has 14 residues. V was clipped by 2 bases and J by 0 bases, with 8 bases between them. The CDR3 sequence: CASSLMRSSYEQYF. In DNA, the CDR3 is TGTGCCAGCAGCTTAATGAGAAGCTCCTACGAGCAGTACTTC.

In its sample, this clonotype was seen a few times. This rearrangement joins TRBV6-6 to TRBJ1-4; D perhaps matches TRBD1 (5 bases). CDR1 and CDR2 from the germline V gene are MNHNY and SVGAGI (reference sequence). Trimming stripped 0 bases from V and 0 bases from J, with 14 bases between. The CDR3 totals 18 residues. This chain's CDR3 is CASSYSPWGGATNEKLFF. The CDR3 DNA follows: TGTGCCAGCAGTTACTCCCCGTGGGGGGGGGCAACTAATGAAAAACTGTTTTTT.